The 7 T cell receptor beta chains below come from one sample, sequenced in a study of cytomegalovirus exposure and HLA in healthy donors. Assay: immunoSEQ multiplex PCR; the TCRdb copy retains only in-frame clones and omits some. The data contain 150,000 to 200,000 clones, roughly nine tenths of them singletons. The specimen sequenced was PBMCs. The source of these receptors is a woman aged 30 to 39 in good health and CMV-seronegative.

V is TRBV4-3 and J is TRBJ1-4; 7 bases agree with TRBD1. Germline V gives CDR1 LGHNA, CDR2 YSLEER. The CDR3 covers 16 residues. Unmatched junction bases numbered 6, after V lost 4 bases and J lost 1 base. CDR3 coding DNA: TGCGCCAGCAGCCTGACCCGGGACAGAACTAATGAAAAACTGTTTTTT. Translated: CASSLTRDRTNEKLFF.

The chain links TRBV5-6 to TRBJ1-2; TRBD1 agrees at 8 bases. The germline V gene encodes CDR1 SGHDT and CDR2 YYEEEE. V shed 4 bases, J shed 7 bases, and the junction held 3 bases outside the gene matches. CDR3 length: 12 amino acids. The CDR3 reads CASSPGGGGYTF. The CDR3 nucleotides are TGTGCCAGCAGCCCAGGGGGCGGTGGCTACACCTTC. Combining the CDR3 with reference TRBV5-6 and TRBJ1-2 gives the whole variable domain DAGVTQSPTHLIKTRGQQVTLRCSPKSGHDTVSWYQQALGQGPQFIFQYYEEEERQRGNFPDRFSGHQFPNYSSELNVNALLLGDSALYLCASSPGGGGYTFGSGTRLTVV.

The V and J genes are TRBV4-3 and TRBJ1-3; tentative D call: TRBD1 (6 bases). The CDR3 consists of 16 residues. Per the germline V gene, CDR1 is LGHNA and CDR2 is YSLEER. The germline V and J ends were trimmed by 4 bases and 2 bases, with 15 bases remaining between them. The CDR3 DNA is TGCGCCAGCAGCCTAGAAACAGGGAGGGCTGGAAACACCATATATTTT. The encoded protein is CASSLETGRAGNTIYF.

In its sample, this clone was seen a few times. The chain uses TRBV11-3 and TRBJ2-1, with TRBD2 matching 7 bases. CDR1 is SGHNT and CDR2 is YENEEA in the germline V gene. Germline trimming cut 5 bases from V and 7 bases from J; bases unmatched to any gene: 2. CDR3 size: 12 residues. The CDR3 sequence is CASSGEGNEQFF. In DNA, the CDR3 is TGTGCCAGCAGCGGGGAGGGGAATGAGCAGTTCTTC.

This CDR3 is CASSLTGTANTEAFF. CDR3 bases: TGTGCCAGCAGTTTAACAGGGACTGCCAACACTGAAGCTTTCTTT. This chain connects TRBV28 to TRBJ1-1; weak D call: TRBD1 (6 bases). The V end was cut by 2 bases, the J end by 2 bases, with 12 bases between. This CDR3 region has 15 residues. Germline V gene data show CDR1 as MDHEN and CDR2 as SYDVKM.

The CDR3 spells CASSSFTGRGETQYF. DNA for the CDR3: TGCGCCAGCAGCTCGTTCACCGGGAGAGGGGAGACCCAGTACTTC. The chain links TRBV5-1 to TRBJ2-5; tentatively, D is TRBD2 (6 bases). The CDR3 has 15 amino acids. V lost 3 bases and J lost 5, with 17 bases in between. Germline CDR1 SGHRS, CDR2 YFSETQ.

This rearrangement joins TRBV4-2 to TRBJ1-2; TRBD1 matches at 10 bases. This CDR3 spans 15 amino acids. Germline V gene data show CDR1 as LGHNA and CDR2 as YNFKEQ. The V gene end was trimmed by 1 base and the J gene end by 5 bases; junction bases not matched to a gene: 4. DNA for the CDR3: TGTGCCAGCAGCCAAGCCAGACAGGGGGCATATGGCTACACCTTC. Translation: CASSQARQGAYGYTF.